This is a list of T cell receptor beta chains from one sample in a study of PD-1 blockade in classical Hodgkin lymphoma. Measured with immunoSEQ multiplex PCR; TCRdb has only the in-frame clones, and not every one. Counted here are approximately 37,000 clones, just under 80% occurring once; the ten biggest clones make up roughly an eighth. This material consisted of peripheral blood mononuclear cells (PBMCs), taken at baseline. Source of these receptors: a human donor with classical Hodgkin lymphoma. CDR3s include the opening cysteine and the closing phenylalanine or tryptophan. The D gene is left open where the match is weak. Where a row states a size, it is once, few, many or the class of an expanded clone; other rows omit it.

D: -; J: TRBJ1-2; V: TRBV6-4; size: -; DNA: TGTGCCAGCAGTCCCCCCCCAGGGGACTATGGCTACACCTTC; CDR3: CASSPPPGDYGYTF
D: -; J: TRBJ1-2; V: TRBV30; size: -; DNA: TGTGCCTGGAGTGAAGGGGTCCATGGCTACACCTTC; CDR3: CAWSEGVHGYTF
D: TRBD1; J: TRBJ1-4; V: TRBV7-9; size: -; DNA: TGTGCCAGCAGCGGACAGGGAAATGAAAAACTGTTTTTT; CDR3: CASSGQGNEKLFF
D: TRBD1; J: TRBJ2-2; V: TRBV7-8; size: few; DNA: TGTGCCAGCAGCTTGCGGACAGGGGTGGGCACCGGGGAGCTGTTTTTT; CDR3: CASSLRTGVGTGELFF
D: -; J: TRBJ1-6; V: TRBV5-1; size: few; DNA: TGCGCCAGCAGCTTGGTTTCAGGGGTCAATTCACCCCTCCACTTT; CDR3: CASSLVSGVNSPLHF
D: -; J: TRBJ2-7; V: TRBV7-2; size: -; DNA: TGTGCCAGCAGCTTAACGACAGAGTCGGGTGAGCAGTACTTC; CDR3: CASSLTTESGEQYF
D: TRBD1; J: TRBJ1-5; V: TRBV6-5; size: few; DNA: TGTGCCAGCAGGACAGGGGACAATCAGCCCCAGCATTTT; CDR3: CASRTGDNQPQHF
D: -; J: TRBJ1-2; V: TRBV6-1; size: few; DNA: TGTGCCAGCAGTCCAGACAGCAACTATGGCTACACCTTC; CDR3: CASSPDSNYGYTF
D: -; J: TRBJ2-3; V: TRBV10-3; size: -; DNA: TGTGCCACGGCCCCGGGCCTCGATGGAGATACGCAGTATTTT; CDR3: CATAPGLDGDTQYF
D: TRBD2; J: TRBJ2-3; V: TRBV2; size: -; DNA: TGTGCCAGCAGTGGGGCTAGCGGGGGGTTTGATACGCAGTATTTT; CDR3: CASSGASGGFDTQYF
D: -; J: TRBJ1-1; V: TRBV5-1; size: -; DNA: TGCGCCAGCTGGGGAGGCACTGAAGCTTTCTTT; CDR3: CASWGGTEAFF
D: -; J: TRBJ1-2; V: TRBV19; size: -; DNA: TGTGCCAGTAGTATGGCGCTTCTCTATGGCTACACCTTC; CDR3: CASSMALLYGYTF
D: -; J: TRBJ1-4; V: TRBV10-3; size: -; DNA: TGTGCCATCAGTGAGAACCGGGACACCAAACTGTTTTTT; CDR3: CAISENRDTKLFF
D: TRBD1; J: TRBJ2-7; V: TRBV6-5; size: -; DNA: TGTGCCAGCAGTTACGACCCAGGGGGCGAGCAGTACTTC; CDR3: CASSYDPGGEQYF
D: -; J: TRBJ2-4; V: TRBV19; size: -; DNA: TGTGCCAGCCGGGACCCGAGGGCCAAAAACATTCAGTACTTC; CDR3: CASRDPRAKNIQYF
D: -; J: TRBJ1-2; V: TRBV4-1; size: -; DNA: TGCGCCAGCAGCCAAGGACTGGCAGGAGGCTACACCTTC; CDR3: CASSQGLAGGYTF
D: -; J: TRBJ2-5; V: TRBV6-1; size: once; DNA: TGTGCCAGCAGTGACCGGGGATTGAAGACCCAGTACTTC; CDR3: CASSDRGLKTQYF
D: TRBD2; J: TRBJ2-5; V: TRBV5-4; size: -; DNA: TGTGCCAGCAGCTTGGGTGGCGGGGGAGGCGAGACCCAGTACTTC; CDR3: CASSLGGGGGETQYF
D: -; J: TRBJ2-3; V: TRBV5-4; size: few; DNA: TGTGCCAGCAGCCGGGGCCAGCCCGCCGGCACAGATACGCAGTATTTT; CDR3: CASSRGQPAGTDTQYF
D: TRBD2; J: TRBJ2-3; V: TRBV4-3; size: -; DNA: TGCGCCAGCAGCCCCCCCGGGAGGGCGGGGGGGGCTAAAGATACGCAGTATTTT; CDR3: CASSPPGRAGGAKDTQYF
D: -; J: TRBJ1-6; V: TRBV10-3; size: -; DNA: TGTGCCATCAGTGTGAACAGCAATTCACCCCTCCACTTT; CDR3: CAISVNSNSPLHF
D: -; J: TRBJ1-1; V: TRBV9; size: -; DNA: TGTGCCAGCAGCGTAGGAGGGGCGACTGAAGCTTTCTTT; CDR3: CASSVGGATEAFF
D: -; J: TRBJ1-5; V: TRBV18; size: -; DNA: TGTGCCAGCTCACCAGAGGCAGGGGATCAGCCCCAGCATTTT; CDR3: CASSPEAGDQPQHF
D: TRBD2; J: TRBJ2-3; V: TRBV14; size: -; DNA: TGTGCCAGCAGCCGCTTTACCCTTAAGCGGGGGGGCCTGGCAGATACGCAGTATTTT; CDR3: CASSRFTLKRGGLADTQYF
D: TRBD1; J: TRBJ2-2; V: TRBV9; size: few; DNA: TGTGCCAGCAGCGTTGAGACAGGGGGTCTCGGGGAGCTGTTTTTT; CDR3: CASSVETGGLGELFF
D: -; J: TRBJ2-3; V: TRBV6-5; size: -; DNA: TGTGCCAGCAGTTTAACAGGGAATGCAGATACGCAGTATTTT; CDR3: CASSLTGNADTQYF
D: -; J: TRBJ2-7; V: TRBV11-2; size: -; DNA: TGTGCCAGCAGCACAGGACCCGAGCAGTACTTC; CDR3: CASSTGPEQYF
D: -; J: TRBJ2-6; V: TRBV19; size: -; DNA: TGTGCCAGTAGTTGGAACAGCGATTCGTCTGGGGCCAACGTCCTGACTTTC; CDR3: CASSWNSDSSGANVLTF
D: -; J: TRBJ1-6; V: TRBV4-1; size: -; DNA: TGCGCCAGCAGCCAAGGACTTAATTCACCCCTCCACTTT; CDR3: CASSQGLNSPLHF
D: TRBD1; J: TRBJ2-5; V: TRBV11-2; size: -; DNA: TGTGCCAGCAGCGCAGGAACCCGGACAGGGGGTGATGCCCAGTACTTC; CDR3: CASSAGTRTGGDAQYF
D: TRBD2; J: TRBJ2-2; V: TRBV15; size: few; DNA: TGTGCCACCAGCAGAGGCGATACTAGCGGGGGGGTACCCGGGGAGCTGTTTTTT; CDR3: CATSRGDTSGGVPGELFF
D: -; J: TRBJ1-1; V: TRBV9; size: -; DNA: TGTGCCAGCAGCGTAGGCGACGACGAGGGTGGTCTTGAAGCTTTCTTT; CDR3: CASSVGDDEGGLEAFF
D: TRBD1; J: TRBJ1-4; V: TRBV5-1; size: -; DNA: TGCGCCAGCAGCTTGGGGGACAGGGGCCCCAATGAAAAACTGTTTTTT; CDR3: CASSLGDRGPNEKLFF
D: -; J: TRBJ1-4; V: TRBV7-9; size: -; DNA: TGTGCCGGCCAGACTTATGAGGATGAAAAACTGTTTTTT; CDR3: CAGQTYEDEKLFF
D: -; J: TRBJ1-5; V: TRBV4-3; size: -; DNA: TGCGCCAGCAGCCAAGACACCTTCGGGCGTCAGCCCCAGCATTTT; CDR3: CASSQDTFGRQPQHF
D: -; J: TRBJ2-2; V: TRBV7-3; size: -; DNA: TGTGCCACCCCGGGGGACAGCCGCACCGGGGAGCTGTTTTTT; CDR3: CATPGDSRTGELFF
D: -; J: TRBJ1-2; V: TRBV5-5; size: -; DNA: TGTGCCAGCAGCCTGGCTGACTATGGCTACACCTTC; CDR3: CASSLADYGYTF
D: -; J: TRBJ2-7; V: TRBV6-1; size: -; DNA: TGTGCCAGCAGAACGAACTACGAGCAGTACTTC; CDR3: CASRTNYEQYF
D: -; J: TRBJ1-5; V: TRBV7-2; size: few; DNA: TGTGCCAGCAGCAAGGGGACACTTCAGCCCCAGCATTTT; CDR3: CASSKGTLQPQHF
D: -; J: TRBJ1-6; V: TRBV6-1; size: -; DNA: TGTGCCAGCAGTGAATGGCGGCCTGGGCCCCTCCACTTT; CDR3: CASSEWRPGPLHF
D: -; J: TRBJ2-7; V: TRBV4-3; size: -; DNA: TGCGCCAGCAGCCAAGTCCGGACACGACAAGCGAACGACGAGCAGTACTTC; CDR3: CASSQVRTRQANDEQYF
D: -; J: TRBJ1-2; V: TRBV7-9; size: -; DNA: TGTGCCAGCAGCCCAGTTCCCGCAGACACTCTATGCGGCTACACCTTC; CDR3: CASSPVPADTLCGYTF
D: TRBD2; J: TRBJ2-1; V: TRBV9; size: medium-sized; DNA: TGTGCCAGCAGCGTAGAGGCCAGCGGGGGCGTCAATGAGCAGTTCTTC; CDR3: CASSVEASGGVNEQFF
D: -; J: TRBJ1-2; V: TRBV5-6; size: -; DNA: TGTGCCAGCAGCTTCGGACAGAGCTATGGCTACACCTTC; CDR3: CASSFGQSYGYTF
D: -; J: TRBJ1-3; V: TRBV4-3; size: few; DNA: TGCGCCAGCAGCCAAGATCCAGGTCCTGGAAACACCATATATTTT; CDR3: CASSQDPGPGNTIYF
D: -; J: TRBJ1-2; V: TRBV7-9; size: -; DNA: TGTGCCAGCAGCCTTTTTTTCGGACAGAACTATGGCTACACCTTC; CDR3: CASSLFFGQNYGYTF
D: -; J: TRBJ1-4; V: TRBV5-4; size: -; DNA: TGTGCCAGCAGCTTGGCCGGGGGAAAACTGTTTTTT; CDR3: CASSLAGGKLFF
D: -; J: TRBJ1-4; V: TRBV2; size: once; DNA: TGTGCCAGCAGGGAACAGGGAGGGAGTGAAAAACTGTTTTTT; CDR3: CASREQGGSEKLFF
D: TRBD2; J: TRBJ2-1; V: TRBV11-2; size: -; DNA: TGTGCCAGCTCGGGGGGGCCTTTGGATGAGCAGTTCTTC; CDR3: CASSGGPLDEQFF
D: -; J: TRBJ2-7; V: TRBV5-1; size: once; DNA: TGCGCCAGCAGCTTGGAGGGGGGCTTCGAGCAGTACTTC; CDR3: CASSLEGGFEQYF
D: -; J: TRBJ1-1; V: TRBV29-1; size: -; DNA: TGCAGCGTTGACAGGGTAGCCTCCCGGGCTTTCTTT; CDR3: CSVDRVASRAFF
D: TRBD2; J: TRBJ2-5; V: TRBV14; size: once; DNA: TGTGCAGCCGATCTCCCCAGAGGGACTAGCGTTCAAGAGACCCAGTACTTC; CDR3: CAADLPRGTSVQETQYF
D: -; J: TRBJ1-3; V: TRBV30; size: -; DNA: TGTGCCTGGTCCTCCGGGGTGAGCTCTGGAAACACCATATATTTT; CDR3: CAWSSGVSSGNTIYF
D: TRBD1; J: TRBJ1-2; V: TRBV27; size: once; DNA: TGTGCCAGCAGTTTATACCAGGGGGGGAGCTACACCTTC; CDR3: CASSLYQGGSYTF
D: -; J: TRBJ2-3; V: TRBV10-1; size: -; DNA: TGCGCCAGCAGTCCAGGGGCAGATACGCAGTATTTT; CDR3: CASSPGADTQYF
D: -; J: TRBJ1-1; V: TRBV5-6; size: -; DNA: TGTGCCAGCAGCTTGTTGCGGGGGGCGGACACTGAAGCTTTCTTT; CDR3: CASSLLRGADTEAFF
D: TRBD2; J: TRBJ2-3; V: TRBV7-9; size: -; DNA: TGTGCCAGCAGCTTAGGATTGGGGGGGTCCACGAGGGATACGCAGTATTTT; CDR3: CASSLGLGGSTRDTQYF